The sequence of this T cell receptor (beta chain) was determined in a study of response to subunit inactivated influenza vaccine. Findings and limits, study-wide: The authors put forward the suggestion that each seasonal influenza vaccination may bring in only a limited number of new T cells.

TCRdb ran MiXCR on the RT-PCR reads and lists one entry per CDR3 protein. Of roughly 700,000 distinct CDR3 sequences listed, more than 11% are singletons. Trimming shortened V by 4 bases and J by 4 bases, and 13 bases separated the two germline ends. Germline CDR1 is LGHNA and CDR2 is YSLEER. CDR3 length: 14 amino acids. About this clonotype: The antigen is undetermined.

The chain uses TRBV4-3 and TRBJ1-2; D gene ambiguous. The sequence derives from a man aged 45 to 65 who received an inactivated influenza vaccine. Sequencing was performed on PBMCs from blood, taken around 14 days before vaccination. The CDR3 loop reads CASSPWTESYGYTF. For the CDR3, the DNA is TGCGCCAGCAGCCCCTGGACGGAAAGCTATGGCTACACCTTC.